This record covers a single TCR beta chain. Its antigen is not identified. The data derive from a study of cytomegalovirus exposure and HLA in healthy donors. Regarding the study as a whole: Solely CMV serostatus was available to characterize immune exposure. Per published reports, the classifier diagnosed cytomegalovirus status with high specificity and sensitivity. Per published accounts, TCR beta sequences correctly predicted the HLA-A and HLA-B alleles of most subjects.

CDR3 length equals 13 residues. The V gene end was trimmed by 5 bases and the J gene end by 4 bases; junction bases not matched to a gene: 2. Germline V lookup: CDR1 SGHVS, CDR2 FNYEAQ. The PCR used 60 Vbeta and 13 Jbeta primers. The data were produced by immunoSEQ multiplex PCR, yet TCRdb's version contains in-frame clones alone and is incomplete. The table records under 200,000 clones, roughly 87% of them present only once. Material for sequencing was PBMCs. The chain has TRBV7-6 and TRBJ2-7, with 10 bases matching TRBD2. The sequence derives from a woman aged 45-65 years in good health and CMV-seronegative. CDR3 bases: TGTGCCAGCAGCCAGCGGGAGGGGTACGAGCAGTACTTC. Amino acids: CASSQREGYEQYF. The variable domain in full, completed from reference TRBV7-6 and TRBJ2-7, reads GAGVSQSPRYKVTKRGQDVALRCDPISGHVSLYWYRQALGQGPEFLTYFNYEAQQDKSGLPNDRFSAERPEGSISTLTIQRTEQRDSAMYRCASSQREGYEQYFGPGTRLTVT.